A selection of T cell receptor beta chains follows, all from one sample in a study of blood T cell repertoires in COVID-19. Here immunoSEQ multiplex PCR was the method, and the copy in TCRdb shows in-frame clones only, minus some. This sample has some 360,000 clones, with about 90% found just once. Material for sequencing was peripheral blood. Receptors originate from a woman aged 60-75 years with COVID-19, enrolled during active disease. Each CDR3 is given with its conserved first and last residue. The D gene is left open where the match is weak. Part of the rows lack a size; the others show once, few, many or a class for expanded clones.

d_call j_call v_call clone_size cdr3_nt cdr3_aa
NA TRBJ1-1 TRBV5-1 NA TGCGCCAGCAGCTTGGACCCGGGGAACACTGAAGCTTTCTTT CASSLDPGNTEAFF
TRBD1 TRBJ2-2 TRBV5-1 NA TGCGCCAGCAGCTTAACAGGGGCCCCCGGGGAGCTGTTTTTT CASSLTGAPGELFF
NA TRBJ1-2 TRBV5-5 few TGTGCCAGCAGCCCAGGACTTTATGGTGGCTATGGCTACACCTTC CASSPGLYGGYGYTF
NA TRBJ1-3 TRBV18 NA TGTGCCAGCTCAGAAGCCGGAGGGGATAGAAACACCATATATTTT CASSEAGGDRNTIYF
TRBD2 TRBJ2-3 TRBV6-5 few TGTGCCACCGGAGGGCGGGGGTTCATAGATACGCAGTATTTT CATGGRGFIDTQYF
NA TRBJ1-1 TRBV10-1 NA TGCGCCAGCAGCGGGGGACCCAGAGCCGCTGAAGCTTTCTTT CASSGGPRAAEAFF
TRBD1 TRBJ1-2 TRBV5-3 NA TGTGCCAGAAGCTCCCAATCATCAGGGGGAAGGTATGGCTACACCTTC CARSSQSSGGRYGYTF
NA TRBJ2-2 TRBV2 NA TGTGCCAGCAGCGGAGGGACCGATGACACCGGGGAGCTGTTTTTT CASSGGTDDTGELFF
TRBD2 TRBJ2-1 TRBV19 NA TGTGCCAGTAGCCTGTCCTACACAGCGGGGTTGCGCAATGAGCAGTTCTTC CASSLSYTAGLRNEQFF
NA TRBJ2-7 TRBV19 NA TGTGCCAGTACCCCTGGAGGGATCCCTTACGAGCAGTACTTC CASTPGGIPYEQYF
NA TRBJ1-5 TRBV28 once TGTGCCAGCAGTTTAGGAGGGGCGCTGGTGAGGCAGCCCCAGCATTTT CASSLGGALVRQPQHF
NA TRBJ2-3 TRBV7-3 once TGTGCCAGCAGCAGTTTCGGAGATACGCAGTATTTT CASSSFGDTQYF
NA TRBJ2-5 TRBV3-1/TRBV3-2 NA TGTGCCAGCAGCCAGACTGACAGGAAACAAGAGACCCAGTACTTC CASSQTDRKQETQYF
TRBD1 TRBJ1-1 TRBV2 NA TGTGCCTGTACAGGGGGCGCGAGGACTGAAGCTTTCTTT CACTGGARTEAFF
NA TRBJ2-4 TRBV19 NA TGTGCCAGTACCCCACTAGCCAAAAACATTCAGTACTTC CASTPLAKNIQYF
NA TRBJ2-6 TRBV5-6 NA TGTGCCAGCAGCGTGACATGGATCTCTGGGGCCAACGTCCTGACTTTC CASSVTWISGANVLTF
TRBD1 TRBJ1-1 TRBV11-1 NA TGTGCCAGCAGCTTCCAGGGGGAAGTAACTGAAGCTTTCTTT CASSFQGEVTEAFF
NA TRBJ1-2 TRBV19 NA TGTGCCAGTAGGCAAACAGGGAGGGGGAACTATGGCTACACCTTC CASRQTGRGNYGYTF
TRBD2 TRBJ2-1 TRBV13 once TGTGCCAGCAGCTCGACTAGCGGGGCTTCCTACAATGAGCAGTTCTTC CASSSTSGASYNEQFF
TRBD1 TRBJ2-7 TRBV5-1 NA TGCGCCAGCAGCTCCGGGACAGGGGGCCCCTACGAGCAGTACTTC CASSSGTGGPYEQYF
TRBD1 TRBJ1-1 TRBV29-1 few TGCAGCGCCCAGGGGGCTTCGGAAGCTTTCTTT CSAQGASEAFF
NA TRBJ2-1 TRBV19 NA TGTGCCAGCTCGGGGGAGTCCTACAATGAGCAGTTCTTC CASSGESYNEQFF
NA TRBJ1-1 TRBV5-4 NA TGTGCCAGCAGCTTGGTTGGGGCGCTTGGATCTGAAGCTTTCTTT CASSLVGALGSEAFF
NA TRBJ1-6 TRBV19 NA TGTGCCAGTACCCCAGGGAAGAACTATAATTCACCCCTCCACTTT CASTPGKNYNSPLHF
NA TRBJ2-7 TRBV3-1/TRBV3-2 NA TGTGCCAGCAGCCAGGGTGGTTGGGCTAACTACGAGCAGTACTTC CASSQGGWANYEQYF
TRBD2 TRBJ2-1 TRBV4-1 NA TGCGCCAGCAGCCAAGGACTAGCGGGGATCTACAATGAGCAGTTCTTC CASSQGLAGIYNEQFF
TRBD1 TRBJ1-3 TRBV12-5 few TGTGCTAGTGGTTTGAGACAGGGGTCGATGTCGCACTCTGGAAACACCATATATTTT CASGLRQGSMSHSGNTIYF